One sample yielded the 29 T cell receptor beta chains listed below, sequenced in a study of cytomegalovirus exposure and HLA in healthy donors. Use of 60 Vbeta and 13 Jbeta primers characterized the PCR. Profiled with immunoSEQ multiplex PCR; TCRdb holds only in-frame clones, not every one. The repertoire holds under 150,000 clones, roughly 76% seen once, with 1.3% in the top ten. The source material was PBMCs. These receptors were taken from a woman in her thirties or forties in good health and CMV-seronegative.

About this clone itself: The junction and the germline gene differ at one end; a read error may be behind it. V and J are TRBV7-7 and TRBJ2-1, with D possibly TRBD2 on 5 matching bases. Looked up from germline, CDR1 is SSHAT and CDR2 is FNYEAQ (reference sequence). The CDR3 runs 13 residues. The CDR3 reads CASSLDGLASQFF. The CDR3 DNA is TGTGCTAGCAGCTTAGATGGGCTAGCTAGCCAGTTCTTC.

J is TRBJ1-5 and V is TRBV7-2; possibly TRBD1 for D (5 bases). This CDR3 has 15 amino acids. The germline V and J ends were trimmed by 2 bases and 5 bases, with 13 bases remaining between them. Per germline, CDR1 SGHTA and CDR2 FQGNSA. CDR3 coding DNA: TGTGCCAGCAGCTTAAGGGCAGGGCAGCATCAGCCCCAGCATTTT. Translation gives CASSLRAGQHQPQHF.

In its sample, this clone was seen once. This CDR3 reads CASSPFRDSSYNEQFF. The CDR3 nucleotides read TGTGCCAGCTCACCTTTCCGGGACTCCTCCTACAATGAGCAGTTCTTC. The genes are TRBV18 and TRBJ2-1; D perhaps matches TRBD2 (6 bases). Per germline, CDR1 KGHSH and CDR2 LQKENI. Between the trimmed V and J ends, which lost 3 bases and 0 bases, there was a span of 12 bases. The length of the CDR3 is 16 residues.

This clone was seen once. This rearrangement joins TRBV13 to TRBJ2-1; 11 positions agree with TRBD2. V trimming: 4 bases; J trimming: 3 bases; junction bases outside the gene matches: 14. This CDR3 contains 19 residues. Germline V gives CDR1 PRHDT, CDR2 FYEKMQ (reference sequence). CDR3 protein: CASSSQIIQGLAVYNEQFF. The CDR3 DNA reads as TGTGCCAGCAGCTCGCAGATAATACAGGGACTAGCGGTCTACAATGAGCAGTTCTTC.

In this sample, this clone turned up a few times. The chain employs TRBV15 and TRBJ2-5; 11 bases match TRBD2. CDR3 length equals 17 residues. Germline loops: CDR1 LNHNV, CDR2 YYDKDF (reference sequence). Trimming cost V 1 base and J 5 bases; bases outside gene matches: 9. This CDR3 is CATSRGLAGRFLETQYF. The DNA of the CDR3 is TGTGCCACCAGCAGAGGACTAGCGGGGCGCTTTCTGGAGACCCAGTACTTC.

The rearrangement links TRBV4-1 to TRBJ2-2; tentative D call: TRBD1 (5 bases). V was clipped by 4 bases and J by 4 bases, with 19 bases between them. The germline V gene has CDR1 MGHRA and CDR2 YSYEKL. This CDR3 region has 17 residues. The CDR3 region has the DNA TGCGCCAGCAGCCCCGTTTGGGGCAGAATAACCACCGGGGAGCTGTTTTTT. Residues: CASSPVWGRITTGELFF.

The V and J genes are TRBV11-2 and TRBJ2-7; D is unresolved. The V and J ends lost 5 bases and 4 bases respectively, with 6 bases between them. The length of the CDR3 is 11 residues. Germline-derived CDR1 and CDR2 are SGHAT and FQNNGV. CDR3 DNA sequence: TGTGCCAGCAGCCTCTTATACGAGCAGTACTTC. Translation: CASSLLYEQYF.

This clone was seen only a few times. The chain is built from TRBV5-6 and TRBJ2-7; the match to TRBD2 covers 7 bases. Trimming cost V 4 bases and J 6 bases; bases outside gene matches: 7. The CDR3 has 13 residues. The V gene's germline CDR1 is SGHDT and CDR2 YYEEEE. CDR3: CASSPGLVTEQYF. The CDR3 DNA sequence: TGTGCCAGCAGCCCCGGACTAGTTACCGAGCAGTACTTC.

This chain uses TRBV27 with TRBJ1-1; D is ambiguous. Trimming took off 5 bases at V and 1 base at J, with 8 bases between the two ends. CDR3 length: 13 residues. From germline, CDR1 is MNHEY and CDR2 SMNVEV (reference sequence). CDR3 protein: CASSTNTNTEAFF. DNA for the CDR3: TGTGCCAGCAGTACGAACACGAACACTGAAGCTTTCTTT.

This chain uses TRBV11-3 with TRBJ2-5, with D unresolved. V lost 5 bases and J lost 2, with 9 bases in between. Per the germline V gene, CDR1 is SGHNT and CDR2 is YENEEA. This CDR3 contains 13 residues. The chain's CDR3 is CASSLGSQETQYF. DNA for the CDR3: TGTGCCAGCAGCCTTGGCAGTCAAGAGACCCAGTACTTC.

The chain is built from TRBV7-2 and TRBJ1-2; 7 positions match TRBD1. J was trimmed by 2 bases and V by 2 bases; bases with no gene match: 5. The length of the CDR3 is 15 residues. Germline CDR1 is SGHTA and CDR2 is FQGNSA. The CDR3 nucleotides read TGTGCCAGCAGCTTACGAAGGGGGCCAAACTATGGCTACACCTTC. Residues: CASSLRRGPNYGYTF.

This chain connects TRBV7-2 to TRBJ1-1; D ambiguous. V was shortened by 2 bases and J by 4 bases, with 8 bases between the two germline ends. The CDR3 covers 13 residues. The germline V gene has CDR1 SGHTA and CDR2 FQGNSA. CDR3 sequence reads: CASSLSGSTEAFF. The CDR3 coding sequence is TGTGCCAGCAGCTTATCAGGATCCACTGAAGCTTTCTTT.

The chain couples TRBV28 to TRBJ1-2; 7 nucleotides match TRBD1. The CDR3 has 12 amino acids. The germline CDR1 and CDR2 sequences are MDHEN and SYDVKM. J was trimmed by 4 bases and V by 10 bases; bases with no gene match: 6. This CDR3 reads CATQGGGYGYTF. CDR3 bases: TGTGCCACCCAGGGGGGTGGCTATGGCTACACCTTC.

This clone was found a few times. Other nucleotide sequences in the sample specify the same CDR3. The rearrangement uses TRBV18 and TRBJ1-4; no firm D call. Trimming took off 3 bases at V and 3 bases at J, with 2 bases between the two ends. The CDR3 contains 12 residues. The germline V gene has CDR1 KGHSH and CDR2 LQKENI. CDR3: CASSPSNEKLFF. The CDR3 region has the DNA TGTGCCAGCTCACCCTCTAATGAAAAACTGTTTTTT.

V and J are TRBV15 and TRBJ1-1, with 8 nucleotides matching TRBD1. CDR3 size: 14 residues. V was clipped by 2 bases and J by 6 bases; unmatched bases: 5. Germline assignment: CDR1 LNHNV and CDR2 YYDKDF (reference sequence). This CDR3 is CATSRQTGVAEAFF. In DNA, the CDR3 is TGTGCCACCAGCAGACAGACAGGGGTGGCTGAAGCTTTCTTT.

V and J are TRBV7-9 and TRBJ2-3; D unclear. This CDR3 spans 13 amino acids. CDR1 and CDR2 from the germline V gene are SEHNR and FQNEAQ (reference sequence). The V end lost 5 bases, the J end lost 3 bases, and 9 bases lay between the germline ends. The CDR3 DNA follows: TGTGCCAGCAGCCCAGACTCAACAGATACGCAGTATTTT. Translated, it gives CASSPDSTDTQYF.

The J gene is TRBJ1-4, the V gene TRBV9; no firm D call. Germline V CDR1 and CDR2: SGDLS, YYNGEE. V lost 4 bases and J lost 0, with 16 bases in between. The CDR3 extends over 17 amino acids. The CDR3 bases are TGTGCCAGCAGCCCCCAAGGAGGGATCGCAACTAATGAAAAACTGTTTTTT. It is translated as CASSPQGGIATNEKLFF.

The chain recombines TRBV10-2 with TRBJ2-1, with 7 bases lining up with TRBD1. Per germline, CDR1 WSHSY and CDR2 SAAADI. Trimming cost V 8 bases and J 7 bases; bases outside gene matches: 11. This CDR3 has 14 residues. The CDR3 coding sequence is TGCGCCAGCGGGCAGGGGGTGATATTTAATGAGCAGTTCTTC. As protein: CASGQGVIFNEQFF.

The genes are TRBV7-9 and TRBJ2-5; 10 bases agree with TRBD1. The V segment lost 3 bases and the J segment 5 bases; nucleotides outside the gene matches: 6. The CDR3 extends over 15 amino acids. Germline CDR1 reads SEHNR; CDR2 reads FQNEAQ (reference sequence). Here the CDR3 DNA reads TGTGCCAGCAGCTTCGGACAGGGGGGTGAGGAGACCCAGTACTTC. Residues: CASSFGQGGEETQYF.

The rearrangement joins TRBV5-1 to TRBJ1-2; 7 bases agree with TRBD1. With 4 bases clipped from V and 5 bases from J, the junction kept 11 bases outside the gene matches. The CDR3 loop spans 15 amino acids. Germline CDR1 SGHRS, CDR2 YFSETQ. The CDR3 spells CASSKGGTEVYGYTF. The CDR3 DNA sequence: TGCGCCAGCAGCAAAGGCGGGACAGAGGTTTATGGCTACACCTTC. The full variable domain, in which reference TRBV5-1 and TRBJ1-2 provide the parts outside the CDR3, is KAGVTQTPRYLIKTRGQQVTLSCSPISGHRSVSWYQQTPGQGLQFLFEYFSETQRNKGNFPGRFSGRQFSNSRSEMNVSTLELGDSALYLCASSKGGTEVYGYTFGSGTRLTVV.

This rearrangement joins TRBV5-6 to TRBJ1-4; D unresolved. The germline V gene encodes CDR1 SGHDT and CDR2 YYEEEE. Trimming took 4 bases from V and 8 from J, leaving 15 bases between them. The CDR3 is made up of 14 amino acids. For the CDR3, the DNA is TGTGCCAGCAGCCCCACCTACCTAAAGGAAAAACTGTTTTTT. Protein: CASSPTYLKEKLFF.

The CDR3 is CASSPWGGASTDTQYF. In nucleotides, the CDR3 is TGTGCCAGCAGCCCGTGGGGGGGCGCGTCTACAGATACGCAGTATTTT. J is TRBJ2-3 and V is TRBV7-3, with D tentatively TRBD2 (7 bases). V dropped 5 bases and J dropped 3 bases, with 18 bases sitting between them. Germline CDR1 reads SGHTA; CDR2 reads FQGTGA. The CDR3 consists of 16 residues.

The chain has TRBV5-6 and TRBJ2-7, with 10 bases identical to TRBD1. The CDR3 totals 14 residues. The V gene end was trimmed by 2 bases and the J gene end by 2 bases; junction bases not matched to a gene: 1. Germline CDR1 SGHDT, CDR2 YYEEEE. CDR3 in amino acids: CASSFGTGAYEQYV. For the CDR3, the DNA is TGTGCCAGCAGCTTTGGGACAGGGGCCTACGAGCAGTACGTC.

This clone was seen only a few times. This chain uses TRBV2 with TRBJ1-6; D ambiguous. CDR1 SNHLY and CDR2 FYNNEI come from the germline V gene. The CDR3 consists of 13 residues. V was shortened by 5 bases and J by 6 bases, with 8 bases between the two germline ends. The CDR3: CASSLSVNSPLHF. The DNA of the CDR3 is TGTGCCAGCAGTTTGTCAGTTAATTCACCCCTCCACTTT.

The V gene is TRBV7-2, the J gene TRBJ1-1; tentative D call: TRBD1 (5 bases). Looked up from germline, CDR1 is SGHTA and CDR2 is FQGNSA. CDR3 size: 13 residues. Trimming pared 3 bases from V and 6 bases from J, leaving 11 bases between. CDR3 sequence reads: CASSFSGRAEAFF. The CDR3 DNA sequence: TGTGCCAGCAGCTTCTCAGGGAGGGCTGAAGCTTTCTTT.

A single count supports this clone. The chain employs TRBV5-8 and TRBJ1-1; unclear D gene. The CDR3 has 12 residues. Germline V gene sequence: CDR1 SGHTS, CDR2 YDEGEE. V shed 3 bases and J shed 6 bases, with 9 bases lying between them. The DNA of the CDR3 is TGTGCCAGCAGCTACTTGTTGGCTGAAGCTTTCTTT. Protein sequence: CASSYLLAEAFF. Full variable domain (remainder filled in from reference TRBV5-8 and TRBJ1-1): EAGVTQSPTHLIKTRGQQATLRCSPISGHTSVYWYQQALGLGLQFLLWYDEGEERNRGNFPPRFSGRQFPNYSSELNVNALELEDSALYLCASSYLLAEAFFGQGTRLTVV.

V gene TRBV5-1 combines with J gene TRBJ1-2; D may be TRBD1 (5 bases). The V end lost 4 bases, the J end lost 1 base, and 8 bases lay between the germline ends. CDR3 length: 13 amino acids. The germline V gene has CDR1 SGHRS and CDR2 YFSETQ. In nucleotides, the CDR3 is TGCGCCAGCAGCGCCGACAGTAACTATGGCTACACCTTC. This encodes CASSADSNYGYTF. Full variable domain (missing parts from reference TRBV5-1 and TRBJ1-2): KAGVTQTPRYLIKTRGQQVTLSCSPISGHRSVSWYQQTPGQGLQFLFEYFSETQRNKGNFPGRFSGRQFSNSRSEMNVSTLELGDSALYLCASSADSNYGYTFGSGTRLTVV.

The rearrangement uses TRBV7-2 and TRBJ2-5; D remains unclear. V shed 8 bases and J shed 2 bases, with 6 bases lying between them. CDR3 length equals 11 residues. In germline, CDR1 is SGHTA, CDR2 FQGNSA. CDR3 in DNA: TGTGCCAGCGGGCAGCAAGAGACCCAGTACTTC. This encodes CASGQQETQYF.

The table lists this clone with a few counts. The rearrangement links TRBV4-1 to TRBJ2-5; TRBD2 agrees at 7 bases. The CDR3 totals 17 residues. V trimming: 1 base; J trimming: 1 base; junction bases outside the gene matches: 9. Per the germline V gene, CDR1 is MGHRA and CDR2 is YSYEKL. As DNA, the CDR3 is TGCGCCAGCAGCCAAGTGGCTGGGGAGGGGCCCCAAGAGACCCAGTACTTC. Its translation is CASSQVAGEGPQETQYF.